The sequence of this TCR beta chain was determined in a study of cytomegalovirus exposure and HLA in healthy donors. Study-wide findings and caveats: Researchers left out some V segments, among them TRBV6-2 and TRBV6-3, as indistinguishable. Among TCR beta chains of equal frequency, HLA-associated ones were more clonally expanded in a later analysis.

To note about this clone: What it recognizes is unknown.

CDR1 SEHNR and CDR2 FQNEAQ come from the germline V gene (reference sequence). The V end was cut by 5 bases, the J end by 3 bases, with 13 bases between. CDR3 size: 14 residues. Each donor was nominally healthy when sampled (though unrecorded immune exposures were likely). Primers: 60 Vbeta forward and 13 Jbeta reverse. Clones were sequenced by immunoSEQ multiplex PCR, and TCRdb holds only the in-frame ones, with some missing. Of fewer than 70,000 clones listed, approximately 70% were seen once; the top ten hold 12% to 15%. This clonotype originated in a male donor in good health and CMV-seropositive. Sequencing input: PBMCs. The chain links TRBV7-9 to TRBJ1-1, with D perhaps matching TRBD1 (6 bases). The CDR3 DNA is TGTGCCAGCAGCCGGGGGGGGGCTGACACTGAAGCTTTCTTT. This codes for CASSRGGADTEAFF.